Listed below are T cell receptor beta chains from one sample, sequenced in a study of response to subunit inactivated influenza vaccine. TCRdb reanalysed the RT-PCR reads using MiXCR and keeps one entry per CDR3 protein. Among about 780,000 distinct CDR3 sequences listed, around 18% were seen once. The sample was PBMCs from blood, taken 4 to 6 days after vaccination. Receptors were obtained from a man aged 45-65 years who received an inactivated influenza vaccine. The CDR3 runs from the conserved cysteine through the conserved F or W. D genes are given only for firm matches. Not every row has a clone size; where given, it reads once, few, many or a size class.

TRBJ2-1	few	-	TRBV7-3	CASSQTQDNEQFF	TGTGCCAGCAGCCAGACACAGGACAATGAGCAGTTCTTC
TRBJ2-1	many	TRBD2	TRBV20-1	CSVAGVRNEQFF	TGCAGTGTAGCGGGAGTTCGCAATGAGCAGTTCTTC
TRBJ2-3	-	TRBD1	TRBV6-1	CASHDRGRTDTQYF	TGTGCCAGCCACGACAGGGGGCGCACAGATACGCAGTATTTT
TRBJ2-3	few	TRBD2	TRBV5-1	CASTSGLAGADTQYF	TGCGCCAGCACCTCCGGGCTAGCGGGAGCAGATACGCAGTATTTT
TRBJ2-6	-	-	TRBV29-1	CSVAVSSSGANVLTF	TGCAGCGTTGCCGTCAGTTCCTCTGGGGCCAACGTCCTGACTTTC
TRBJ1-5	few	-	TRBV2	CASSESTTFGAQHF	TGTGCCAGCAGTGAAAGCACCACGTTCGGGGCCCAGCATTTT
TRBJ2-1	-	TRBD2	TRBV15	CATSRSGEAGLAGANEQFF	TGTGCCACCAGCCGATCCGGGGAGGCGGGACTAGCGGGAGCCAATGAGCAGTTCTTC
TRBJ2-5	-	TRBD1	TRBV11-2	CASSPTPGQGPKTQYF	TGTGCCAGCAGCCCTACACCGGGACAGGGGCCCAAGACCCAGTACTTC
TRBJ1-5	few	-	TRBV5-1	CASSLAPGVGSPQHF	TGCGCCAGCAGCTTGGCACCAGGGGTCGGATCACCCCAGCATTTT
TRBJ1-1	-	TRBD1	TRBV4-3	CASSQEEGQGPEAFF	TGCGCCAGCAGCCAAGAGGAGGGACAGGGACCTGAAGCTTTCTTT
TRBJ2-2	few	-	TRBV3-1	CASSEQGVDTGELFF	TGTGCCAGCAGCGAACAGGGAGTGGACACCGGGGAGCTGTTTTTT
TRBJ2-3	few	-	TRBV6-1	CASSRGTDPSTDTQYF	TGTGCCAGCAGTAGGGGGACGGACCCTAGCACAGATACGCAGTATTTT
TRBJ2-4	many	-	TRBV5-1	CASSLISGDIQYF	TGCGCCAGCAGCTTGATTTCAGGGGACATTCAGTACTTC
TRBJ2-1	few	-	TRBV7-2	CASSLVPIPSNEQFF	TGTGCCAGCAGCTTAGTCCCGATACCATCCAATGAGCAGTTCTTC
TRBJ2-3	few	-	TRBV7-9	CASSLGLAQYF	TGTGCCAGCAGCTTAGGTCTGGCGCAGTATTTT